This record covers a single T cell receptor (beta chain). As yet, its antigen is unknown. Other DNA sequences in this specimen translate into the identical CDR3. This sample stems from a study of cytomegalovirus exposure and HLA in healthy donors. Study-wide results and limits: The authors later found most CMV-associated TCR beta chains appeared HLA-restricted. Prior analysis indicated that the majority of TCR beta V segments exhibited productivity approximately 90% or approximately 30% of the time.

PCR amplification relied on 60 Vbeta primers (plus 13 Jbeta primers). In the original workflow: Later, an analysis found 65 million to 85 million unique TCR beta chains, and 10 million to 11 million of these were shared. Clones were read by immunoSEQ multiplex PCR, and TCRdb kept only the in-frame ones, dropping some. V and J calls and clone size are those listed in that table; D and trimming were worked out from the DNA. The table includes approximately 150,000 clones, 80% detected once. Germline loops: CDR1 MNHEY, CDR2 SVGAGI. V lost 2 bases and J lost 3, with 8 bases in between. This CDR3 has 13 residues.

This clonotype was sampled from a young man in good health and CMV-seronegative. The chain uses TRBV6-5 and TRBJ2-7; D gene ambiguous. The source material was PBMCs. The CDR3 DNA reads TGTGCCAGCAGTTACGGGCCATTCTACGAGCAGTACTTC. Protein product: CASSYGPFYEQYF.